One and the same sample provided the 2 T cell receptor beta chains below, sequenced in a study of human T cells and chemical hapten exposure. Each CDR3 protein gets one entry after TCRdb re-called the RACE reads with MiXCR. The sample contains roughly 380,000 distinct CDR3 sequences, 5.1% of which appear only once. The sample's time point: pre-sensitization, week 0. Treatment described: therapeutic diphenylcyclopropenone sensitization with weekly scalp DPC. This material consisted of whole blood, taken in connection with sensitization to the hapten diphenylcyclopropenone (DPC). These receptors were taken from a woman in her 50s with alopecia areata. Some clones in this sample may be carry-over from other donors' samples.

This sequence joins TRBV6-2 or TRBV6-3 and TRBJ2-3; 7 nucleotides align to TRBD2. Germline V gene sequence: CDR1 MNHEY, CDR2 SVGEGT. With 2 bases clipped from V and 2 bases from J, the junction kept 7 bases outside the gene matches. This CDR3 has 16 amino acids. The CDR3 here is CASSYEASGSTDTQYF. The CDR3 coding sequence is TGTGCCAGCAGTTACGAAGCTAGCGGATCCACAGATACGCAGTATTTT.

The chain uses TRBV5-1 and TRBJ1-1; D perhaps matches TRBD1 (6 bases). Germline V CDR1 and CDR2: SGHRS, YFSETQ. The CDR3 runs 12 residues. The V end lost 2 bases, the J end lost 10 bases, and 12 bases lay between the germline ends. In DNA, the CDR3 is TGCGCCAGCAGCTTACAGGGTTTGGGAGCTTTCTTT. It specifies CASSLQGLGAFF.